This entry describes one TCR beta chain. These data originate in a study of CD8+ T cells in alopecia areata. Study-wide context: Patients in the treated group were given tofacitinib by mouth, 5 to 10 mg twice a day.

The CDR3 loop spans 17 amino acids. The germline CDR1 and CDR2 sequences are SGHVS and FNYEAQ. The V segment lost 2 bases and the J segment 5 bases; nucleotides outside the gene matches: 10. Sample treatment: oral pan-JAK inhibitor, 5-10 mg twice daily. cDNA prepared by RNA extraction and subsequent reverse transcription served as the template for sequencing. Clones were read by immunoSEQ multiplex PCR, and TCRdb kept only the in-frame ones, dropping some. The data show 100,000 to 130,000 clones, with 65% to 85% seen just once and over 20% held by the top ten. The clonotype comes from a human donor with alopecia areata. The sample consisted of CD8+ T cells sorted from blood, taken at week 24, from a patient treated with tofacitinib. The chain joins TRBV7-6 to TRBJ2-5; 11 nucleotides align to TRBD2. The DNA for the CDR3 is TGTGCCAGCAGCTTAAGGAATCCGCTAGCGGGGGGCGAGACCCAGTACTTC. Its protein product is CASSLRNPLAGGETQYF.